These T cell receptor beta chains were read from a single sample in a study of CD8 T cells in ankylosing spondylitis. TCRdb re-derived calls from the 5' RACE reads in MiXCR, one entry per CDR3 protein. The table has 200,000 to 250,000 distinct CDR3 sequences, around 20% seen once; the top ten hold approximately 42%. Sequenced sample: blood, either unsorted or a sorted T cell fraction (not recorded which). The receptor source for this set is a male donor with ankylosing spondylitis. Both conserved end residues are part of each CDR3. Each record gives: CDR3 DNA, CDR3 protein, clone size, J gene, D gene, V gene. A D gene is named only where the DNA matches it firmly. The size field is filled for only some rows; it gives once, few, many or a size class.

TGTGCCAGCAGCTTGTCCCCAGGAGAGGGAAACATTCAGTACTTC,CASSLSPGEGNIQYF,few,TRBJ2-4,NA,TRBV5-6
TGTGCCAGCAGCTTAGTTCGGCCTCCGACCGAGCAGTACTTC,CASSLVRPPTEQYF,NA,TRBJ2-7,NA,TRBV7-2
TGTGCCAGCAGTTTCCAGAATTCCTACGAGCAGTACTTC,CASSFQNSYEQYF,many,TRBJ2-7,NA,TRBV12-3/TRBV12-4
TGCAGTGCTCGGGGCGGGGTCGGGACTAGCGGGATTGAGCAGTTCTTC,CSARGGVGTSGIEQFF,few,TRBJ2-1,TRBD2,TRBV20-1
TGTGCCAGCAGTTACCACAACAGCGGTGAAGCTTTCTTT,CASSYHNSGEAFF,many,TRBJ1-1,NA,TRBV27
TGTGCCAGCAGCTTGGCCAGCGGGGGGACTTACAATGAGCAGTTCTTC,CASSLASGGTYNEQFF,many,TRBJ2-1,TRBD2,TRBV5-6
TGCGCCAGCAGCCAAGTGGCCAGGCACTCTGGAAACACCATATATTTT,CASSQVARHSGNTIYF,NA,TRBJ1-3,NA,TRBV4-1
TGTGCCAGCAGTGAAGGGGACAGGGGGGTCAGGAATGAGCAGTTCTTC,CASSEGDRGVRNEQFF,NA,TRBJ2-1,TRBD1,TRBV2
TGTGCCATCAGAACAGGGGGCCGAAATGAGCAGTTCTTC,CAIRTGGRNEQFF,many,TRBJ2-1,TRBD1,TRBV10-3
TGTGCCTGGAATCCGGGACAGGGTATGAATGAGCAGTTCTTC,CAWNPGQGMNEQFF,few,TRBJ2-1,TRBD1,TRBV30
TGTGCCAGCAGCAAGGGACAGGGAAACTATGGCTACACCTTC,CASSKGQGNYGYTF,few,TRBJ1-2,TRBD1,TRBV7-9
TGCAGCGTTGAAGACGGGGCAGGCGAGACCCAGTACTTC,CSVEDGAGETQYF,few,TRBJ2-5,NA,TRBV29-1
TGTGCCAGCAGTTTGAGACTAGCATCCGATACGCAGTATTTT,CASSLRLASDTQYF,NA,TRBJ2-3,TRBD2,TRBV28
TGTGCCACTAGACAGGGGAGTAACTATGGCTACACCTTC,CATRQGSNYGYTF,NA,TRBJ1-2,TRBD1,TRBV15
TGTGCCAGCAGCCCTCGGCGGTACACTGAAGCTTTCTTT,CASSPRRYTEAFF,few,TRBJ1-1,NA,TRBV11-2
TGTGCCAGCAGTAAAAGTAACCCTAGCACAGATACGCAGTATTTT,CASSKSNPSTDTQYF,few,TRBJ2-3,NA,TRBV6-2/TRBV6-3
TGTGCCATCAGTGAAACAGGGTTAAGCGGGTTCTTC,CAISETGLSGFF,few,TRBJ2-1,NA,TRBV10-3
TGTGCCAGCAGCGCAGGGACAGCGAACACTGAAGCTTTCTTT,CASSAGTANTEAFF,NA,TRBJ1-1,TRBD1,TRBV9
TGTGCCAGCAGTTGGGTACCTCCCAGCTATGAGCAGTTCTTC,CASSWVPPSYEQFF,few,TRBJ2-1,NA,TRBV6-2/TRBV6-3
TGTGCCAGCAGCCAGACGACACAGGGGGCTGACTATGGCTACACCTTC,CASSQTTQGADYGYTF,few,TRBJ1-2,TRBD1,TRBV14
TGTGCCAGCAGTTTACATCCAACTAATGAAAAACTGTTTTTT,CASSLHPTNEKLFF,NA,TRBJ1-4,NA,TRBV27
TGTGCCAGCAGTTACGTCATAGGGGAGGGCTACACCTTC,CASSYVIGEGYTF,few,TRBJ1-2,NA,TRBV12-3/TRBV12-4